This TCR beta chain was sequenced during a study of blood T cell repertoires in COVID-19. For the study at large: The study drew acute and convalescent COVID-19 samples from the United States, Italy and Spain. PBMCs, B-cell-depleted T cells, or T cells provided the cDNA or gDNA that made up the material.

Per the authors' pipeline: Nucleated cell counts were estimated from reference gene primer amplification. Sequenced by immunoSEQ multiplex PCR; TCRdb stores in-frame clones only, minus some. That table supplies the V and J calls and clone size; D and trimming were determined from the DNA. The sample comprises under 150,000 clones, roughly four fifths of which are singletons, and more than 3.5% rests with the top ten. The V gene end was trimmed by 1 base and the J gene end by 7 bases; junction bases not matched to a gene: 6. The CDR3 has 15 amino acids. In germline, CDR1 is KGHSH, CDR2 LQKENI. Sequencing input: peripheral blood. The V and J genes are TRBV18 and TRBJ2-3; 9 bases are shared with TRBD2. The receptor was isolated from a woman aged 55-70 years with acute or convalescent COVID-19. In DNA, the CDR3 is TGTGCCAGCTCACCACGGCCTAGCGGGATGAATACGCAGTATTTT. This translates into CASSPRPSGMNTQYF.